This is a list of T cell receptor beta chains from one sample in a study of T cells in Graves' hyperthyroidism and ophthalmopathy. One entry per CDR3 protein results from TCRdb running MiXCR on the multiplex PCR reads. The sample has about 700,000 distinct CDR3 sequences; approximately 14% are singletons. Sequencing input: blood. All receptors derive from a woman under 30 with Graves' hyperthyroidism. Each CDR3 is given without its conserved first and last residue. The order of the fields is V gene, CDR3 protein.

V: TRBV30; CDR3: ACDIGTLQNTEAF
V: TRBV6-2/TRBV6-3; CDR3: ASSSQTGSKGYT
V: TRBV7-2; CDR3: ASSLEQAIAKNIQY
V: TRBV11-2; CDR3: ASSLSSGNEQF
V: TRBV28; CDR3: ASSINRQVLSGNTIY
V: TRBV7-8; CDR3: ASSSDGISGNTIY
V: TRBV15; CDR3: ATRPDSNQPQH
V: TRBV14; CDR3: ASSLFVNTEAF
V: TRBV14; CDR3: ASSLEEGVLYNEQF
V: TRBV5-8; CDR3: ASSLGSVRTSTNEKLF
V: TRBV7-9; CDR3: ASSLTGQGGNQPQH
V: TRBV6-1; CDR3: ASSFSRDRGGGYT
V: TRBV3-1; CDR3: ASSPRRRWEQGVGGYT
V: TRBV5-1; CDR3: ASSPESQGVGNYGYT
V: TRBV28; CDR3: ASRNSDSYEQY
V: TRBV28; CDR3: ASRGGGAGNTIY
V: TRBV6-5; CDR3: ASSYRASGIDEQF
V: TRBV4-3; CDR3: ASSQDQLRPTVEQF
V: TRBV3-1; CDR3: ASSRPSTAGSTDTQY
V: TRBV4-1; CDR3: ASSQVLGAGKLF
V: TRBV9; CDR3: ASSVEGGSVYEQY
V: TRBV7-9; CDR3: ASSYPQGEDTEAF
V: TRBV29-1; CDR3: SVVGGAGEQY
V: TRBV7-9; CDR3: ASSSMLNTEAF
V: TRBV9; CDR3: ASGPGQKSRNYGYT
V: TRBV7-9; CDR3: ASSPRGDRDSRSNEQF
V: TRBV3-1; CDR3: ASSQDLGTSPSSTDTQY
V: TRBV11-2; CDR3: ASSQGGLTTDTQY
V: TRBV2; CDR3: ASSEAPGLATEQY
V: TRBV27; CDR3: ASSLFSGSNEQY
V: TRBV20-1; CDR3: SARAGGEGYT
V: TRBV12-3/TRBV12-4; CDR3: ASSLADTQETQY
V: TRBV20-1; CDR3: SARVSISSYNEQF
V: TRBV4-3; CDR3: ASSRLTSGSPYEQY
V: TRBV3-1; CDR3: ASSQSGTVREKLF
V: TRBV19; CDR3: ASSIDQNRNEKLF
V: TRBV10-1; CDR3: ASSETRDTGELF
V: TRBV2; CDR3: ASSKTGDGTEAF
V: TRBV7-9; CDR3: ASSFKDKWNTEAF
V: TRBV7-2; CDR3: ASSLVLAIQETQY
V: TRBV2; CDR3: ASSEDSLIISPLH
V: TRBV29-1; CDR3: SVTGGGLTEAF
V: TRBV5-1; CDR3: ASSLRSGDQPQH
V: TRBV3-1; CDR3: ASSQDLPTGVGEQF
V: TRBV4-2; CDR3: ASSQEGSGTGVREQY
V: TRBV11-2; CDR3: ASSFGTSIYEQY
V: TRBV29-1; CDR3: SVEDWDRGAYEQY
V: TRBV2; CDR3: ASRPQGAWTNTGELF
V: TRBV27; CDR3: ASNLGAPYNEQF
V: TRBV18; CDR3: ASSPPFRTGGANTEAF
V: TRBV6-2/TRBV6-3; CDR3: ASAMVAEPRETQY
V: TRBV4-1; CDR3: ASSQSGTVIYNEQF
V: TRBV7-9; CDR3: ASSLLGVRDEKLF
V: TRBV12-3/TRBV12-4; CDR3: ASKPGVQGTQY
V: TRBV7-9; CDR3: ASSMYRDQPQH
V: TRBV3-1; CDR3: ASSSWTVTNEQF
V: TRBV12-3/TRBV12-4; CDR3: ASSSRGRGYTDTQY
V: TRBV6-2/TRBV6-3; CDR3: ASSYGSGRAEQY
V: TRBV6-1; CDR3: ASSEYGQGYQPQH
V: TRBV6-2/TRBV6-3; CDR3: ASRNNRGPQPDTQY